This T cell receptor beta chain was obtained from a study of memory CD4+ T cells and cytomegalovirus serostatus. Broader study findings: The CMV-associated TCR signature appears largely within the CD4+ memory repertoire. About 40% of the roughly 160 known CMV-associated TCRbeta sequences appeared in CD4+ memory.

As for this clone: Its antigen remains unknown.

The sort gate was single viable CD3+CD4+CD8-CD45RO+ cells for memory CD4+ T cells. Serum IgG to CMV pp150, pp28, p38 and p52 defined serostatus. Positive selection with CD4 microbeads enriched total CD4+ T cells. Repertoires were generated with immunoSEQ multiplex PCR, while TCRdb's copy carries only in-frame clones and drops some. The repertoire holds around 53,000 clones, with over 75% as singletons. The CDR3 consists of 16 residues. Trimming left V 3 bases short and J 7 bases short, with 22 bases between. Germline assignment: CDR1 KGHSH and CDR2 LQKENI. Sample: memory CD4+ T cells from blood. The chain has TRBV18 and TRBJ2-7; possible D gene TRBD2, 6 bases. This receptor was identified in an adult in good health and CMV-seronegative. In DNA, the CDR3 is TGTGCCAGCTCACCTGGGCCGCGGACTACCTCGGGGGAGCAGTACTTC. Its translation: CASSPGPRTTSGEQYF.